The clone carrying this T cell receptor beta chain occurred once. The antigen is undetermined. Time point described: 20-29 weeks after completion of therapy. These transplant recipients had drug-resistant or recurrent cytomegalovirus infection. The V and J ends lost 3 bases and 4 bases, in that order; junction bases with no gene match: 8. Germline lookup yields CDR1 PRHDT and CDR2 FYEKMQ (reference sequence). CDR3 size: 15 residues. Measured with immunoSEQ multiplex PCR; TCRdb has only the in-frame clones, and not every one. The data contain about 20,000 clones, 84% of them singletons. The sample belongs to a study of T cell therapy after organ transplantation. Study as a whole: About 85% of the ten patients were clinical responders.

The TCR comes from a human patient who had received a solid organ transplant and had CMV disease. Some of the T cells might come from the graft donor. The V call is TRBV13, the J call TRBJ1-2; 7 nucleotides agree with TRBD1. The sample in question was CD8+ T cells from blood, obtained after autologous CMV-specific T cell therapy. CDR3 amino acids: CASSLEDDRAYGYTF. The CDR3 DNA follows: TGTGCCAGCAGCTTGGAGGATGACAGGGCCTATGGCTACACCTTC.